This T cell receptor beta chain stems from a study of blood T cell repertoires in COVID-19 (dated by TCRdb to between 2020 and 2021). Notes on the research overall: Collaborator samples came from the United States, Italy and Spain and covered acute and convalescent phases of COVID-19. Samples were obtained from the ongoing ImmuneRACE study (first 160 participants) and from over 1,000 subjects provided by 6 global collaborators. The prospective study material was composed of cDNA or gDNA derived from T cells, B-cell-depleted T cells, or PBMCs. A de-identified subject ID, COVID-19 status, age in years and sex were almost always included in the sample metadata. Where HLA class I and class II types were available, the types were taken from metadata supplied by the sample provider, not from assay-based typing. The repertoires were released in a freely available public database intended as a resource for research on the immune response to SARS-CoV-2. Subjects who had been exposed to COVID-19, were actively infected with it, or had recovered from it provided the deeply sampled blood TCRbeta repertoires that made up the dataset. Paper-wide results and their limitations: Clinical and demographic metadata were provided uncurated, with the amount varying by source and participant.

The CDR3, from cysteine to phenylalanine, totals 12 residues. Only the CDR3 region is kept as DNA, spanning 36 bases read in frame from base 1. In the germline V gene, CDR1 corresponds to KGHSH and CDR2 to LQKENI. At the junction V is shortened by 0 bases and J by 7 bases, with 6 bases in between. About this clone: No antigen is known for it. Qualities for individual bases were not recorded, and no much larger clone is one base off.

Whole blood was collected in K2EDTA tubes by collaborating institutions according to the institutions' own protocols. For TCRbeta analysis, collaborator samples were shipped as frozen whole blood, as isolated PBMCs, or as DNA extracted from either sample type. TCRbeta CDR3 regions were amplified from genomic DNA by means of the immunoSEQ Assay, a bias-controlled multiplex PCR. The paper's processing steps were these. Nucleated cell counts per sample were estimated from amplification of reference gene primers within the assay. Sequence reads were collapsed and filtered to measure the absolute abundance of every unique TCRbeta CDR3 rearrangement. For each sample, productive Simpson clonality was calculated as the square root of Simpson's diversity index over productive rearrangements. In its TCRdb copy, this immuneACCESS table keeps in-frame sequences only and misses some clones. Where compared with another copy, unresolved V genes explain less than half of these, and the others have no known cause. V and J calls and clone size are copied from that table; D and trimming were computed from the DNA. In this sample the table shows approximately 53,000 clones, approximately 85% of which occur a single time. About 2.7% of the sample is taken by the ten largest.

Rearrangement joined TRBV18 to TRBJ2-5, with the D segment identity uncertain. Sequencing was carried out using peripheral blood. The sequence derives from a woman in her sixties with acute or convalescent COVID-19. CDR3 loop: CASSPPTGTQYF. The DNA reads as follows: TGTGCCAGCTCACCACCGACTGGGACCCAGTACTTC.